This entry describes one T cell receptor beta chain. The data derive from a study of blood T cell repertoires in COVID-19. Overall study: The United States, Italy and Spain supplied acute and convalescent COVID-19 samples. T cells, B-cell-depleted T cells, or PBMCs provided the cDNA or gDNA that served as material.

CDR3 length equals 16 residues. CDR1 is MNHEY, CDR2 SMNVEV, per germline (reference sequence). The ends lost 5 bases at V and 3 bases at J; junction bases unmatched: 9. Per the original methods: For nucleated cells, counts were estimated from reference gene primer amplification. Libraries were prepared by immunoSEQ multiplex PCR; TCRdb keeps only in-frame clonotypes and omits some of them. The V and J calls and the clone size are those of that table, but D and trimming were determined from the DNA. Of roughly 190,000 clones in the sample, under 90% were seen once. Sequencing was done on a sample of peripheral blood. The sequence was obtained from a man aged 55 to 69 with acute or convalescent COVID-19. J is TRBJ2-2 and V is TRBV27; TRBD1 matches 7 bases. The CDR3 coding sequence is TGTGCCAGCAGTACCGCGACAGGGATAGACACCGGGGAGCTGTTTTTT. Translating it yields CASSTATGIDTGELFF.